These 18 T cell receptor beta chains originate from one sample sequenced in a study of T cell changes during pregnancy in multiple sclerosis. The assay was immunoSEQ multiplex PCR, and TCRdb's table has in-frame clones only and misses some. The sample yields 39,000 or so clones, 75% to 95% seen once. The specimen was CD8+ T cells from peripheral blood mononuclear cells, collected after pregnancy. The source is a female donor with multiple sclerosis, enrolled in a pregnancy study.

The chain combines TRBV4-1 with TRBJ2-7; the D gene is possibly TRBD2 (6 bases). The CDR3 runs to 15 residues. V shed 1 base and J shed 4 bases, with 14 bases lying between them. CDR1 is MGHRA, CDR2 YSYEKL, per germline. CDR3 region: CASSQVAGGPYEQYF. The CDR3 bases are TGCGCCAGCAGCCAAGTTGCTGGAGGGCCATACGAGCAGTACTTC.

The CDR3 DNA is TGTGCCAGCAGCGCCCACAGGGTCCCTCAGCCCCAGCATTTT. Amino acid sequence: CASSAHRVPQPQHF. The genes are TRBV5-6 and TRBJ1-5; possible D gene TRBD1, 6 bases. Deletions cut 4 bases from V and 6 bases from J, with 14 bases between. The CDR3 length is 14 residues. The germline V gene encodes CDR1 SGHDT and CDR2 YYEEEE.

This chain uses TRBV28 with TRBJ2-5, with D perhaps TRBD2 (6 bases). CDR3 length equals 15 residues. The V gene's germline CDR1 is MDHEN and CDR2 SYDVKM. The V gene lost 2 bases and the J gene lost 2 bases, with 12 bases spanning the gap. The CDR3 loop reads CASSLIIAEQETQYF. The DNA of the CDR3 is TGTGCCAGCAGTTTAATAATAGCGGAACAAGAGACCCAGTACTTC.

This chain joins TRBV19 and TRBJ1-5; 8 bases are a match to TRBD1. This CDR3 region has 15 residues. The V gene end was trimmed by 5 bases and the J gene end by 4 bases; junction bases not matched to a gene: 7. The germline CDR1 and CDR2 sequences are LNHDA and SQIVND (reference sequence). CDR3 amino acids: CASSVGTGGNQPQHF. CDR3 nucleotide sequence: TGTGCCAGTAGTGTCGGGACAGGTGGGAATCAGCCCCAGCATTTT.

J is TRBJ1-2 and V is TRBV29-1, with 7 bases aligning to TRBD1. Germline CDR1 reads SQVTM; CDR2 reads ANQGSEA. V lost 7 bases, J lost 2 bases, and 7 bases stayed unmatched. This CDR3 comprises 13 residues. CDR3 DNA: TGCAGCGGCCTTACAGGGGTAAACTATGGCTACACCTTC. Translation: CSGLTGVNYGYTF.

The chain is built from TRBV9 and TRBJ2-1; 11 bases are shared with TRBD2. Germline CDR1 SGDLS, CDR2 YYNGEE. The CDR3 extends over 14 amino acids. V was pared by 6 bases and J by 9 bases, with 8 bases of the junction left unmatched. As DNA, the CDR3 is TGTGCCAGCACCCGTAGCGGGGGGGCAGGTGAGCAGTTCTTC. This encodes CASTRSGGAGEQFF.

V usage is TRBV7-2 and J usage is TRBJ1-1; the match to TRBD1 covers 7 bases. The CDR3 contains 14 residues. V lost 2 bases to trimming and J lost 7 bases; unmatched junction nucleotides: 7. Germline V gives CDR1 SGHTA, CDR2 FQGNSA. CDR3 nucleotide sequence: TGTGCCAGCAGCTTATCGAGACAGGGCGGTGAAGCTTTCTTT. Translating it yields CASSLSRQGGEAFF.

This chain uses TRBV7-9 with TRBJ1-1; D is uncertain. The CDR3 runs 13 residues. CDR1 is SEHNR and CDR2 is FQNEAQ in the germline V gene (reference sequence). Between the trimmed V and J ends, which lost 4 bases and 3 bases, there was a span of 9 bases. The CDR3 loop reads CASSWVEHTEAFF. In nucleotides, the CDR3 is TGTGCCAGCAGCTGGGTGGAGCACACTGAAGCTTTCTTT. Supplemented by reference TRBV7-9 and TRBJ1-1, the full variable domain reads DTGVSQNPRHKITKRGQNVTFRCDPISEHNRLYWYRQTLGQGPEFLTYFQNEAQLEKSRLLSDRFSAERPKGSFSTLEIQRTEQGDSAMYLCASSWVEHTEAFFGQGTRLTVV.

The chain couples TRBV13 to TRBJ1-2; a possible D gene is TRBD1 (6 bases). This CDR3 spans 14 amino acids. V gave up 5 bases and J gave up 4 bases, with 14 bases separating them. The germline V gene encodes CDR1 PRHDT and CDR2 FYEKMQ (reference sequence). CDR3 amino acids: CASSPGGRLYGYTF. The CDR3 DNA reads as TGTGCCAGCAGCCCGGGGGGCAGGCTCTATGGCTACACCTTC. The variable domain in full, with the rest retrieved from reference TRBV13 and TRBJ1-2, is AAGVIQSPRHLIKEKRETATLKCYPIPRHDTVYWYQQGPGQDPQFLISFYEKMQSDKGSIPDRFSAQQFSDYHSELNMSSLELGDSALYFCASSPGGRLYGYTFGSGTRLTVV.

CDR3 sequence (DNA): TGTGCCATCAGTGGAGGCGGCCCGACTGAAGCTTTCTTT. This translates into CAISGGGPTEAFF. The chain joins TRBV10-3 to TRBJ1-1; D is undetermined. The germline V and J ends were trimmed by 4 bases and 5 bases, with 11 bases remaining between them. Germline V gene lookup returns CDR1 ENHRY and CDR2 SYGVKD. This CDR3 comprises 13 residues.

As concerns this clone: The germline gene is not matched at one end of the junction; a read error may be the cause. The chain employs TRBV5-4 and TRBJ2-1; D may be TRBD2 (6 bases). The CDR3 covers 14 residues. Germline V lookup: CDR1 SGHNT, CDR2 YYREEE (reference sequence). This chain's CDR3 is CASRDLEGYDEQFF. CDR3 sequence (DNA): TGTGCCAGCAGGGACTTGGAGGGCTACGATGAGCAGTTCTTC.

The chain couples TRBV29-1 to TRBJ1-2, with a tentative D call TRBD1 (6 bases). Deletions cut 1 base from V and 3 bases from J, with 12 bases between. Per germline, CDR1 SQVTM and CDR2 ANQGSEA. CDR3 length: 14 residues. CDR3: CSVEVRTEDYGYTF. In DNA, the CDR3 is TGCAGCGTTGAAGTTCGGACAGAGGACTATGGCTACACCTTC.

The V and J genes are TRBV4-1 and TRBJ2-2, with a tentative D call TRBD2 (6 bases). Trimming left V 4 bases short and J 6 bases short, with 21 bases between. Germline assignment: CDR1 MGHRA and CDR2 YSYEKL. The CDR3 sequence is 17 residues long. CDR3 sequence: CASSPNGAGGGAGELFF. The CDR3 DNA is TGCGCCAGCAGCCCCAACGGGGCCGGGGGAGGAGCCGGGGAGCTGTTTTTT.

V gene TRBV10-2 combines with J gene TRBJ2-1, with TRBD2 matching 13 bases. The V segment lost 5 bases and the J segment 6 bases; nucleotides outside the gene matches: 7. The CDR3 runs to 16 residues. Per germline, CDR1 WSHSY and CDR2 SAAADI. The CDR3 loop is CASSLPTSGRLNEQFF. CDR3 nucleotides: TGCGCCAGCAGTCTACCGACTAGCGGGAGGCTCAATGAGCAGTTCTTC.

J is TRBJ2-1 and V is TRBV5-6; D is undetermined. There are 14 residues in the CDR3. From germline, CDR1 is SGHDT and CDR2 YYEEEE. Trimming removed 1 base at V and 2 bases at J, with 7 bases between. The CDR3 protein is CASSLLPAYNEQFF. CDR3 nucleotide sequence: TGTGCCAGCAGCTTGTTACCAGCCTACAATGAGCAGTTCTTC.

The chain couples TRBV12-5 to TRBJ1-1; 9 bases are shared with TRBD1. J was trimmed by 4 bases and V by 5 bases; bases with no gene match: 5. The CDR3 is 14 amino acids. The germline V gene has CDR1 LGHNT and CDR2 FRNRAP. The CDR3 nucleotides read TGTGCTAGTGGTCCAGGGACAGGGCGCACTGAAGCTTTCTTT. Translated, it gives CASGPGTGRTEAFF.

The rearrangement links TRBV6-4 to TRBJ1-1, with D unresolved. The CDR3 spans 13 residues. V dropped 4 bases and J dropped 4 bases, with 10 bases sitting between them. Germline assignment: CDR1 MRHNA and CDR2 SNTAGT. CDR3 DNA: TGTGCCAGCAGTGCTTGGGAGGGCACTGAAGCTTTCTTT. Translated: CASSAWEGTEAFF.

V and J are TRBV29-1 and TRBJ2-1; 11 bases align to TRBD2. Per the germline V gene, CDR1 is SQVTM and CDR2 is ANQGSEA. The CDR3 extends over 14 amino acids. The ends lost 3 bases at V and 6 bases at J; junction bases unmatched: 4. For the CDR3, the DNA is TGCAGCGTTGATCTAGCGGGAGGCGGCAATGAGCAGTTCTTC. Residues: CSVDLAGGGNEQFF.